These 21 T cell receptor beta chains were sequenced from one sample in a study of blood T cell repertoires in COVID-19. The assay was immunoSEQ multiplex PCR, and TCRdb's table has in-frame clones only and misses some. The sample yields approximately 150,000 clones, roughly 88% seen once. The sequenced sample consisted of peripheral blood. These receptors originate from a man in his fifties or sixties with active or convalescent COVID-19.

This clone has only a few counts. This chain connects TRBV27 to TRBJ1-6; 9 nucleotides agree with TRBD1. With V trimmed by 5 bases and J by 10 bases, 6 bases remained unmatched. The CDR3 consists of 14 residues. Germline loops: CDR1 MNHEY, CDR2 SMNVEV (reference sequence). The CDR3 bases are TGTGCCAGCAGTCCGGACAGGGGAGTCTCACCCCTCCACTTT. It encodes CASSPDRGVSPLHF.

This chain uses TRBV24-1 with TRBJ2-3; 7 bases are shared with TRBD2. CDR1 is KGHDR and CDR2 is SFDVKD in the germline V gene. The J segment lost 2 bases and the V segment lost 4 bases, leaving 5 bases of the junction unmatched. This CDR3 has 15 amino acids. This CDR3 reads CATSDPAGPTDTQYF. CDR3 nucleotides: TGTGCCACCAGTGACCCAGCGGGGCCCACAGATACGCAGTATTTT.

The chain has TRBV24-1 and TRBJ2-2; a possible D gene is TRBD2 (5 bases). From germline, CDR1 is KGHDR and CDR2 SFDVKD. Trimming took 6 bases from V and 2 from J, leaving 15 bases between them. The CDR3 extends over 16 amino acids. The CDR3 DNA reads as TGTGCCACCAGTAGTCTCGGGGTCGGAAACACCGGGGAGCTGTTTTTT. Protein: CATSSLGVGNTGELFF.

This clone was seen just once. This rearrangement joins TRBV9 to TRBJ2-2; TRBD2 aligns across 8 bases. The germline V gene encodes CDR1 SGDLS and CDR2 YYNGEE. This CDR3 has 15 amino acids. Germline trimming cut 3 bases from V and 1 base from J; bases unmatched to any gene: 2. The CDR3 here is CASSELAGNTGELFF. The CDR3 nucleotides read TGTGCCAGCAGCGAGCTAGCGGGGAACACCGGGGAGCTGTTTTTT. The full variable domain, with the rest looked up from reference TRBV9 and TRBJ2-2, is DSGVTQTPKHLITATGQRVTLRCSPRSGDLSVYWYQQSLDQGLQFLIQYYNGEERAKGNILERFSAQQFPDLHSELNLSSLELGDSALYFCASSELAGNTGELFFGEGSRLTVL.

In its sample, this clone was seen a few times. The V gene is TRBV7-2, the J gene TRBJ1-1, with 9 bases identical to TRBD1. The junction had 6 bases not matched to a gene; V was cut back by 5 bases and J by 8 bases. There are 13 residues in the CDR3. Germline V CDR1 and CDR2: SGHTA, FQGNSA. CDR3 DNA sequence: TGTGCCAGCAGCGCCGACAGGGGGTACGAAGCTTTCTTT. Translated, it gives CASSADRGYEAFF.

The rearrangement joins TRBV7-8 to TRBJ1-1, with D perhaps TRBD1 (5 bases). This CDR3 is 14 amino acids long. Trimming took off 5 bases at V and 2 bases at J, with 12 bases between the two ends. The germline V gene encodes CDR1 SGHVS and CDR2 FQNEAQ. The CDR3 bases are TGTGCCAGCAGCGCAAGGGGTTCTAACACTGAAGCTTTCTTT. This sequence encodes CASSARGSNTEAFF.

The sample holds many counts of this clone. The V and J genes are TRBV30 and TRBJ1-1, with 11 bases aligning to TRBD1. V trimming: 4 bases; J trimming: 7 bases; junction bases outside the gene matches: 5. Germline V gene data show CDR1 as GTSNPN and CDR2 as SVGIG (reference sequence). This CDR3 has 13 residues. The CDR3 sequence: CAWTGQGAVEAFF. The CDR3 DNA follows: TGTGCCTGGACTGGACAGGGGGCCGTTGAAGCTTTCTTT.

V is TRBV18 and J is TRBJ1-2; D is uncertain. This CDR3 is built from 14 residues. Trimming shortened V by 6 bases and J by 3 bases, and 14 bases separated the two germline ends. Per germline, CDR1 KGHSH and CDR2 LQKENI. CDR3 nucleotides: TGTGCCAGCTCGCCAATGGCCAGATACTATGGCTACACCTTC. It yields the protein CASSPMARYYGYTF.

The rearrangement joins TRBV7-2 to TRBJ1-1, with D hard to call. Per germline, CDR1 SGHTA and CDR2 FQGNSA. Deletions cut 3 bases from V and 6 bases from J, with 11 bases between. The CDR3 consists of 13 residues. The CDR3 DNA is TGTGCCAGCAGCTTCCACCAGGTTCCTGAAGCTTTCTTT. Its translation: CASSFHQVPEAFF.

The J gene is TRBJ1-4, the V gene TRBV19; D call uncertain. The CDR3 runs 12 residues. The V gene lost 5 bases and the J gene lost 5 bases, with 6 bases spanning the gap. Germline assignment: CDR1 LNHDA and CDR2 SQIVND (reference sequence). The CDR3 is CASSVQNEKLFF. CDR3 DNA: TGTGCCAGTAGTGTCCAGAATGAAAAACTGTTTTTT.

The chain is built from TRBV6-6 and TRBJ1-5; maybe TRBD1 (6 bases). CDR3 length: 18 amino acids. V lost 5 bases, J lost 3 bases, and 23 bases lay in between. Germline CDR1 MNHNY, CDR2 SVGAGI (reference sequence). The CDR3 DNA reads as TGTGCCAGCAGTCCCATTAATCTAAAACAGGGTACCAATCAGCCCCAGCATTTT. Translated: CASSPINLKQGTNQPQHF.

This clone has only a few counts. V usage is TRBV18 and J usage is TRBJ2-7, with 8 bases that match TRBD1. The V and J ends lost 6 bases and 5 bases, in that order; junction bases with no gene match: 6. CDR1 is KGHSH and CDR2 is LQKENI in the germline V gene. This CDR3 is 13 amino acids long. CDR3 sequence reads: CASSRQGTHEQYF. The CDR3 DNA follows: TGTGCCAGCTCTCGACAGGGGACCCACGAGCAGTACTTC.

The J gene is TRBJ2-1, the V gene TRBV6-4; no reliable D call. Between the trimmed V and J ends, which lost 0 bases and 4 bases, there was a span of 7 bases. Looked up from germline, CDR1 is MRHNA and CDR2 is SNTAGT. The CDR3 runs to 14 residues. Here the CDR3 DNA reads TGTGCCAGCAGTGACTCTTCGGGTTACAATGAGCAGTTCTTC. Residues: CASSDSSGYNEQFF.

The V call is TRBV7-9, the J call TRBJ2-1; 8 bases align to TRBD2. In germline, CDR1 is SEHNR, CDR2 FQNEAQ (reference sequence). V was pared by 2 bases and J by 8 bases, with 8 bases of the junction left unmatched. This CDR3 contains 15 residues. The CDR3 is CASSLIIAGIDEQFF. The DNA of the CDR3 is TGTGCCAGCAGCTTAATCATAGCGGGAATTGATGAGCAGTTCTTC. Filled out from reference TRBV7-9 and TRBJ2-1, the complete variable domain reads DTGVSQNPRHKITKRGQNVTFRCDPISEHNRLYWYRQTLGQGPEFLTYFQNEAQLEKSRLLSDRFSAERPKGSFSTLEIQRTEQGDSAMYLCASSLIIAGIDEQFFGPGTRLTVL.

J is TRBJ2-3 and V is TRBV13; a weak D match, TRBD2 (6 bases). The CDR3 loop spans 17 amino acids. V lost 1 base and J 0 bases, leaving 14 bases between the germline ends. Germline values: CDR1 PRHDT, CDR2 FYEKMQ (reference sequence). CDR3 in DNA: TGTGCCAGCAGCTTAGAAGGCGGGGCGTATAGCACAGATACGCAGTATTTT. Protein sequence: CASSLEGGAYSTDTQYF.

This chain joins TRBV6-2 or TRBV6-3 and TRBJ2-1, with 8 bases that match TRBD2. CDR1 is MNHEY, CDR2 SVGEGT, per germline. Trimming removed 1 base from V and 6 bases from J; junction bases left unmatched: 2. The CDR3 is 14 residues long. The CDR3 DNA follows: TGTGCCAGCAGTTACTATGCGGGGGGCAATGAGCAGTTCTTC. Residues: CASSYYAGGNEQFF.

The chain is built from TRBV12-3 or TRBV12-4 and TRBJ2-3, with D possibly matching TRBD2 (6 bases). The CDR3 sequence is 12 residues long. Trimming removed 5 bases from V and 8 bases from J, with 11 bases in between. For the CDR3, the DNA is TGTGCCAGCAGTGCTATGGGAGGTACGCAGTATTTT. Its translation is CASSAMGGTQYF.

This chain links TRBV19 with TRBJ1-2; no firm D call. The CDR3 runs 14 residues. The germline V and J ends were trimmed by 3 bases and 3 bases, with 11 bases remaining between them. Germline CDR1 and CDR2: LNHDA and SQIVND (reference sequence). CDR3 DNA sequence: TGTGCCAGTAGTATTTTAACAGAAGACTATGGCTACACCTTC. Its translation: CASSILTEDYGYTF.

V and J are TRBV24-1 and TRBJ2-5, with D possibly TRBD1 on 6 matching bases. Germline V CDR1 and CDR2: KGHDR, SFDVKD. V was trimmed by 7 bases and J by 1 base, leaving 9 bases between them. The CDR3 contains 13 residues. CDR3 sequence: CATSLGAQETQYF. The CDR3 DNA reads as TGTGCCACCAGCTTGGGGGCCCAAGAGACCCAGTACTTC.

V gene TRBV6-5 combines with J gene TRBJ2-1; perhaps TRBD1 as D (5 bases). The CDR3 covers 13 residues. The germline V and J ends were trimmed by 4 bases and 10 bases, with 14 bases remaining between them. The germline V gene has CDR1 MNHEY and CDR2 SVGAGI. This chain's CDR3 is CASSSTTWGEQFF. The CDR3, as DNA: TGTGCCAGCAGTTCTACCACCTGGGGCGAGCAGTTCTTC.

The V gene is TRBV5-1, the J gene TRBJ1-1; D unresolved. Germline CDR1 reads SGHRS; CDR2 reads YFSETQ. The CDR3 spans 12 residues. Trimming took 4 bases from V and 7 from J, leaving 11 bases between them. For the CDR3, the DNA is TGCGCCAGCAGCGCTAGCGGCGTTGAAGCTTTCTTT. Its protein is CASSASGVEAFF.